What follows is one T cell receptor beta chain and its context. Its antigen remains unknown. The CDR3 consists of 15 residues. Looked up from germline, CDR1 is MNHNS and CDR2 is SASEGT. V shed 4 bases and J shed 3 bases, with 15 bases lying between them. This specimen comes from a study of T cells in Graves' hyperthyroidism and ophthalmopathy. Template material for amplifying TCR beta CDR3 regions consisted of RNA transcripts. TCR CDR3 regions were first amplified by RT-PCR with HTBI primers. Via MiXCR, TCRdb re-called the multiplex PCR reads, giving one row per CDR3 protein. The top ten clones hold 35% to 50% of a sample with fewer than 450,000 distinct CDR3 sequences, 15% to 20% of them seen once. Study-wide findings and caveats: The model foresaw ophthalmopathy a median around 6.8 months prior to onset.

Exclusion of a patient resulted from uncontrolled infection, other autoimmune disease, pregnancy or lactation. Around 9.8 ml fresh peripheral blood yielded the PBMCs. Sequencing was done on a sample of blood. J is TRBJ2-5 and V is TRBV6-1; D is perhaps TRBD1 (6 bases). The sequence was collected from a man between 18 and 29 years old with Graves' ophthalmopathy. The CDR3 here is CASSARDTPKETQYF. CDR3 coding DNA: TGTGCCAGCAGTGCAAGGGACACACCAAAAGAGACCCAGTACTTC.